The clone carrying this TCR beta chain was seen once. The antigen is undetermined. This sample was included in a study of OX40 agonist ivuxolimab in advanced cancers. Whole-study context: The treatment was a fully human IgG2 OX40 agonist, ivuxolimab.

Blood sampling took place at baseline, cycle 4 day 1, and cycle 7 day 1. V shed 4 bases and J shed 1 base, with 10 bases lying between them. Germline loops: CDR1 MGHRA, CDR2 YSYEKL. This CDR3 has 14 amino acids. Overall study findings and caveats: There was clonal expansion of CD4+ and CD8+ blood T cells by week 6 at 0.1 to 3.0 mg/kg.

Assay used: immunoSEQ multiplex PCR; TCRdb lists only in-frame clones, some missing. This table holds some 14,000 clones, 50% to 75% found once. The material sequenced was CD4+ or CD8+ T cells sorted from blood, taken in a trial of the OX40 agonist ivuxolimab. This clonotype was obtained from an adult with an advanced solid tumor such as melanoma, head and neck, liver or kidney cancer. The chain couples TRBV4-1 to TRBJ1-1, with D maybe TRBD1 (5 bases). CDR3 residues: CASSPIGGNTEAFF. The CDR3 DNA sequence: TGCGCCAGCAGCCCCATCGGGGGGAACACTGAAGCTTTCTTT.